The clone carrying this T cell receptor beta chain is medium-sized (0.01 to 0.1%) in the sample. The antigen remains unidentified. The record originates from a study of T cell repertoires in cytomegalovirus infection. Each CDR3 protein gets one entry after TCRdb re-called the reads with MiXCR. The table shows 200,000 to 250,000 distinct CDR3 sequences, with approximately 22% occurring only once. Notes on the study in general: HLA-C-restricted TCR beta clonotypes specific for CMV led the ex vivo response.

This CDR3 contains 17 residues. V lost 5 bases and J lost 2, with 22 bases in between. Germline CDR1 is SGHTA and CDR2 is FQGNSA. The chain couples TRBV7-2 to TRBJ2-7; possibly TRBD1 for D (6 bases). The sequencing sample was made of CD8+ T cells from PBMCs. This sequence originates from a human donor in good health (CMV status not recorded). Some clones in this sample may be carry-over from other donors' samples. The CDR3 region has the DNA TGTGCCAGCAGCCAACGTTTGTCTCCCGACAGGACCTACGAGCAGTACTTC. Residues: CASSQRLSPDRTYEQYF.